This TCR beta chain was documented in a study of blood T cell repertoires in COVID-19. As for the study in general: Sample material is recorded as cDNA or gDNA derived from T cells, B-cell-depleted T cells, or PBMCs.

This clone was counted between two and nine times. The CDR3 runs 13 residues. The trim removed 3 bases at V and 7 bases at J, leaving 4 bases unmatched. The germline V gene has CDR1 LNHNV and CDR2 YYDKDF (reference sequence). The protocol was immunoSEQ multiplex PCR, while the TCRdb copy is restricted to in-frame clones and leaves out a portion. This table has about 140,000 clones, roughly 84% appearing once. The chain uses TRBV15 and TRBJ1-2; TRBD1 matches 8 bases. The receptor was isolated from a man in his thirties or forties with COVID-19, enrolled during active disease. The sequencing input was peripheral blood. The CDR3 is CATSSETGGGYTF. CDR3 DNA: TGTGCCACCAGCAGTGAAACAGGGGGTGGCTACACCTTC.